Listed here is a single TCR beta chain. What it binds is unknown. The PCR had 60 Vbeta and 13 Jbeta primers. Only in-frame clones appear in the TCRdb table, and some are missing; sequencing was by immunoSEQ multiplex PCR. Here the sample spans some 150,000 clones, 75% to 90% being singletons. The data were taken from a study of cytomegalovirus exposure and HLA in healthy donors. Study findings and constraints: Reportedly, fewer N-insertions than the approximately 700-donor mean appeared in an Asian-associated ancestry cluster in a later analysis. Overall, roughly 150 TCR beta chains were annotated as cytomegalovirus-associated.

The CDR3 consists of 14 residues. CDR1 is SQVTM and CDR2 is ANQGSEA in the germline V gene. The V segment lost 5 bases and the J segment 5 bases; nucleotides outside the gene matches: 10. This chain connects TRBV29-1 to TRBJ1-1; 8 positions match TRBD1. Sequenced material: PBMCs. The sequence came from a woman younger than 45 in good health and CMV-seronegative. The CDR3 DNA reads TGCAGCGTTTCGTCCGGGACAGGTAATACTGAAGCTTTCTTT. Its protein product is CSVSSGTGNTEAFF.